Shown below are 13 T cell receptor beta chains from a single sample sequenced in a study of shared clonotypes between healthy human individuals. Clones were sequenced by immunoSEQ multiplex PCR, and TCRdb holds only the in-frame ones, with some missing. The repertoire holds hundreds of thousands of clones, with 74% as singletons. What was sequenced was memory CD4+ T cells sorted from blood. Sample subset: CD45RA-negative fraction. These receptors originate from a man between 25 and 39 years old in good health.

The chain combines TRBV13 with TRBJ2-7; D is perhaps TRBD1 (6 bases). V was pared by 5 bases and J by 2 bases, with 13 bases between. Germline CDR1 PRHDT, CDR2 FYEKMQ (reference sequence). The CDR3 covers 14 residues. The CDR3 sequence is CASSDRDKAYEQYF. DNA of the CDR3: TGTGCCAGCAGCGACCGGGACAAAGCCTACGAGCAGTACTTC.

The CDR3 coding sequence is TGTGCCAGCAGCTTAGATTTGGGAGGCTATGGCTACACCTTC. It specifies CASSLDLGGYGYTF. The gene calls are TRBV11-2 and TRBJ1-2; no firm D call. CDR1 is SGHAT, CDR2 FQNNGV, per germline. Trimming took 0 bases from V and 4 from J, leaving 9 bases between them. CDR3 length: 14 amino acids.

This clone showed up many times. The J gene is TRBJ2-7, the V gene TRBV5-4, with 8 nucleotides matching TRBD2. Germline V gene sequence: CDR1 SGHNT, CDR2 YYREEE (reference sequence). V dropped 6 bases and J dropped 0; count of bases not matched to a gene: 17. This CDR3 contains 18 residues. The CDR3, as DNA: TGTGCCAGCACCTACAACGGGGTAGCGGGACGGGCCTCCTACGAGCAGTACTTC. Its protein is CASTYNGVAGRASYEQYF.

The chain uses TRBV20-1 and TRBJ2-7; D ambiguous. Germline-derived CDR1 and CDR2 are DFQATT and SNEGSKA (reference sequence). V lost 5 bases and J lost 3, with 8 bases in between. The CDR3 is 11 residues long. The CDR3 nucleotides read TGCAGTGCTTCGACCCACTACGAGCAGTACTTC. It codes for CSASTHYEQYF.

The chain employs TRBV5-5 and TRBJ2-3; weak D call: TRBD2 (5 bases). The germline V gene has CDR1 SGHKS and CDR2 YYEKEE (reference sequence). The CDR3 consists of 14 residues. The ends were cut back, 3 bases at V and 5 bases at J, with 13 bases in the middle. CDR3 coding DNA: TGTGCCAGCAGCTCCGGAATAGCGCTAGATACGCAGTATTTT. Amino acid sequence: CASSSGIALDTQYF.

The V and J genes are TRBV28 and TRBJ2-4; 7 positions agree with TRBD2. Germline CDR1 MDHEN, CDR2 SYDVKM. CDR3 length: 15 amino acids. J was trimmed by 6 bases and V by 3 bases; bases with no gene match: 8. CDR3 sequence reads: CASSFSAGAGNIQYF. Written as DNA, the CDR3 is TGTGCCAGCAGTTTTTCGGCGGGAGCTGGAAACATTCAGTACTTC.

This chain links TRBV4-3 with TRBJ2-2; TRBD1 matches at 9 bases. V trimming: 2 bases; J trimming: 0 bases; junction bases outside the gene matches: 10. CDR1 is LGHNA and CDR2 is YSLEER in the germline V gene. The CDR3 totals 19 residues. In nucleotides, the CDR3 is TGCGCCAGCAGCCAAACGCAAATGAGGACAGGGGCGAACACCGGGGAGCTGTTTTTT. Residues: CASSQTQMRTGANTGELFF.

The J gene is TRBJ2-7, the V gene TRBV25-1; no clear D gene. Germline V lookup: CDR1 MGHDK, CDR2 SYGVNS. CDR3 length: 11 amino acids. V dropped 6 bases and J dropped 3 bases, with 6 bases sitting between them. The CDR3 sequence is CASSRLYEQYF. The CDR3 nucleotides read TGTGCCAGCAGCCGCCTCTACGAGCAGTACTTC.

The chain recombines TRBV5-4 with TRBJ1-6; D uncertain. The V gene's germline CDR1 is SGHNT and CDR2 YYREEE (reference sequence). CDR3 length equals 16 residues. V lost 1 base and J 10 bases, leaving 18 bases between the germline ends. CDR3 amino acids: CASSLQAASLGSPLHF. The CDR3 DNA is TGTGCCAGCAGCTTGCAGGCGGCCTCGTTAGGGTCACCCCTCCACTTT.

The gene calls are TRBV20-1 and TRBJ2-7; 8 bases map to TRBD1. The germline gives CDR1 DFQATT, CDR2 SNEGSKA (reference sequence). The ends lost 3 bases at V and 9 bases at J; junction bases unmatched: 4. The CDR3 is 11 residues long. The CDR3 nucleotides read TGCAGTGCTAGCGCAGGGGGCGTGCAGTACTTC. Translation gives CSASAGGVQYF.

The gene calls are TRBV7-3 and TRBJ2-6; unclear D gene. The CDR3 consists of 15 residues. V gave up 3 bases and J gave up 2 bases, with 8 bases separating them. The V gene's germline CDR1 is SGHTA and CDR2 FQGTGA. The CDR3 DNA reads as TGTGCCAGCAGCTTTACGAAAACTGGGGCCAACGTCCTGACTTTC. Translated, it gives CASSFTKTGANVLTF.

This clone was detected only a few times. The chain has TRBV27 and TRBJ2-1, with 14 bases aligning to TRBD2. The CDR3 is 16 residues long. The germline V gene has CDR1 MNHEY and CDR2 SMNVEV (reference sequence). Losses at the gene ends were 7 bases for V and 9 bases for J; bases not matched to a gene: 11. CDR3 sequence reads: CASTLDGTSGSFEQFF. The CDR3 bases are TGTGCCAGCACCCTAGACGGGACTAGCGGGAGCTTTGAGCAGTTCTTC.

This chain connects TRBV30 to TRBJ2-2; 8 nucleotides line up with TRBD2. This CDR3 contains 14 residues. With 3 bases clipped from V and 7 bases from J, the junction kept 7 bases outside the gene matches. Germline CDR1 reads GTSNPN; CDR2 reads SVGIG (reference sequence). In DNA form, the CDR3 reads TGTGCCTGGAGCGGACTAGCCTCGTACGGGGAGCTGTTTTTT. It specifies CAWSGLASYGELFF.